This TCR beta chain originates from a study of cytomegalovirus exposure and HLA in healthy donors. The CDR3 loop spans 19 amino acids. Germline CDR1 LNHDA, CDR2 SQIVND (reference sequence). After removal of 1 base from V and 3 bases from J, the junction contained 12 bases not matched to a gene. Study outcomes and limitations: HLA alleles were associated with some 17,000 TCR beta sequences in a later analysis at 0.05 false discovery rate. TCR association rates varied by HLA locus in a later analysis, with DRB1 highest and HLA-C lowest. Both high specificity and high sensitivity reportedly marked the classifier's diagnosis of cytomegalovirus status.

Turning to this clone: The antigen is not known.

The PCR used 60 Vbeta and 13 Jbeta primers. Using immunoSEQ multiplex PCR, the repertoire was profiled, and TCRdb retains in-frame clones only, with some absent. The sample gives about 59,000 clones, 75% to 85% of which show up once; around 3.9% is in the top ten. The chain links TRBV19 to TRBJ1-2; 12 bases match TRBD1. The sequenced sample was PBMCs. The receptor comes from a middle-aged woman in good health and CMV-seronegative. CDR3 loop: CASSIVSGTGGAGDYGYTF. CDR3 sequence (DNA): TGTGCCAGTAGTATAGTGTCCGGGACAGGGGGCGCGGGGGACTATGGCTACACCTTC.